The rows below give T cell receptor beta chains drawn from one sample of a study of naive and memory T cell subsets. MiXCR, run by TCRdb on the UMI-ligation and nested PCR reads, gives a single entry per CDR3 protein. The table lists roughly 92,000 distinct CDR3 sequences, around 11% of them singletons, with just over 0.13% in the top ten. Sequencing was performed on naive CD4+ T cells from blood. The receptor source for this set is a human donor in good health. CDR3s include the opening cysteine and the closing phenylalanine or tryptophan. Fields, in order: D gene, clone size, J gene, V gene, CDR3 DNA, CDR3 protein. The D gene is left open where the match is weak. Size values are once, few and many counts, or a class for expanded clones, and some rows have none.

>.|many|TRBJ1-3|TRBV5-1
TGCGCCAGCAGCTTGCAAGTCTCTGGAAACACCATATATTTT
CASSLQVSGNTIYF
>TRBD1|.|TRBJ1-5|TRBV7-2
TGTGCCAGCAGCTTGGGCAGGGGGCCACATCAGCCCCAGCATTTT
CASSLGRGPHQPQHF
>TRBD1|many|TRBJ2-2|TRBV25-1
TGTGCCAGCAGTGAAGCCGGGACAGGGACCGGGGAGCTGTTTTTT
CASSEAGTGTGELFF
>TRBD1|.|TRBJ1-6|TRBV20-1
TGCAGTGCGGAAACCGGGACAGACTATAATTCACCCCTCCACTTT
CSAETGTDYNSPLHF
>.|many|TRBJ1-6|TRBV20-1
TGCAGTGCTAGAGTCGGGGGGCAGGGTTATAATTCACCCCTCCACTTT
CSARVGGQGYNSPLHF
>TRBD2|many|TRBJ2-1|TRBV30
TGTGCCTGGAGTGTACGACTAGCGGGAGTCTTCGAGCAGTTCTTC
CAWSVRLAGVFEQFF
>TRBD2|many|TRBJ2-7|TRBV5-1
TGCGCCAGCAGCTTGTCCTGGGGGACTAGCTCCTACGAGCAGTACTTC
CASSLSWGTSSYEQYF
>.|.|TRBJ1-1|TRBV7-3
TGTGCCAGCAGGCGACAGGCAAACACTGAAGCTTTCTTT
CASRRQANTEAFF
>.|many|TRBJ2-1|TRBV2
TGTGCCAGCGCATTTGAGTCCATGGGGTCCTACAATGAGCAGTTCTTC
CASAFESMGSYNEQFF
>.|many|TRBJ2-5|TRBV29-1
TGCAGCGTTGGGAGGGGGGGAGATGAGACCCAGTACTTC
CSVGRGGDETQYF
>.|.|TRBJ2-7|TRBV6-9
TGTGCCAGCCGCCGAGCGCGGGACCGAGAATCCTACGAGCAGTACTTC
CASRRARDRESYEQYF
>.|.|TRBJ2-7|TRBV4-3
TGCGCCAGCAGCCAAGATCAGCTAGGAGGGACGATCTACGAGCAGTACTTC
CASSQDQLGGTIYEQYF
>.|few|TRBJ1-6|TRBV20-1
TGCAGTGCTAGAGATGGCAGGGGTCCGAATTCACCCCTCCACTTT
CSARDGRGPNSPLHF
>.|few|TRBJ2-3|TRBV20-1
TGCAGTGCTAGGCTAGGGGTAGGGGCAGATACGCAGTATTTT
CSARLGVGADTQYF
>.|.|TRBJ1-5|TRBV20-1
TGCAGTGCCGCTACAGGAGATCGGCCCCAGCATTTT
CSAATGDRPQHF
>.|.|TRBJ2-1|TRBV20-1
TGCAGTGCTCCGACCAGGTCCTCCTACAATGAGCAGTTCTTC
CSAPTRSSYNEQFF
>.|few|TRBJ2-1|TRBV11-3
TGTGCCAGCAGCGCCCAAGCGGGCCGCTACAATGAGCAGTTCTTC
CASSAQAGRYNEQFF
>.|once|TRBJ1-3|TRBV19
TGTGCCAGTAGACGCAGGGACACCGTCTCTGGAAACACCATATATTTT
CASRRRDTVSGNTIYF
>TRBD1|.|TRBJ2-5|TRBV25-1
TGTGCCAGCAGTGGGGACAGGGCCCAGTACTTC
CASSGDRAQYF
>.|.|TRBJ2-7|TRBV6-2/TRBV6-3
TGTGCCAGCAGCCCAATAACACCCCGGCGCGGAGTGGCGGACGAGCAGTACTTC
CASSPITPRRGVADEQYF
>.|.|TRBJ2-3|TRBV20-1
TGCAGTGCTAGAGATGCCCGCTCGCCGAGCCCTAGCACAGATACGCAGTATTTT
CSARDARSPSPSTDTQYF
>.|few|TRBJ2-7|TRBV28
TGTGCCAGCAGTGCATCAATCTACGAGCAGTACTTC
CASSASIYEQYF
>TRBD2|many|TRBJ2-2|TRBV29-1
TGCAGCGTTGTTAGGGAGGGTCTTGGCACCGGGGAGCTGTTTTTT
CSVVREGLGTGELFF
>.|few|TRBJ2-3|TRBV4-3
TGCGCCAGCAGCACCAATCCACAGGGTACAGATACGCAGTATTTT
CASSTNPQGTDTQYF
>TRBD1|.|TRBJ2-2|TRBV7-2
TGTGCCAGCAGCTCTGGGACAGCTAACACCGGGGAGCCGTTTTTT
CASSSGTANTGEPFF
>.|few|TRBJ2-7|TRBV7-2
TGTGCCAGCAGCTTAGCGGCGGGGATCTACGAGCAGTACTTC
CASSLAAGIYEQYF
>.|few|TRBJ2-7|TRBV24-1
TGTGCCACCAGTGATTACAGGGCCCCCTACGAGCAGTACTTC
CATSDYRAPYEQYF
>.|few|TRBJ1-5|TRBV19
TGTGCCAGTACCACGGGAGCCAGCTTTAATCAGCCCCAGCATTTT
CASTTGASFNQPQHF
>.|.|TRBJ2-2|TRBV11-3
TGTGCCAGCAGCTTCGGGGTTCTCGGAGGGGAGCTGTTTTTT
CASSFGVLGGELFF
>TRBD1|.|TRBJ1-5|TRBV7-9
TGTGCCAGCAGCTTACAGGGGGCGGACCAGCCCCAGCATTTT
CASSLQGADQPQHF
>.|few|TRBJ2-3|TRBV29-1
TGCAGCGTCTCAAACCTAACCGGGCTCCGACGTCCCACAGATACGCAGTATTTT
CSVSNLTGLRRPTDTQYF
>TRBD1|many|TRBJ2-5|TRBV7-2
TGTGCCAGCAGCCGGACAGGGGGCGCGTTGGAGACCCAGTACTTC
CASSRTGGALETQYF
>.|many|TRBJ2-5|TRBV29-1
TGCAGCGTTGATCAACTCGGGGGACACAAAGAGACCCAGTACTTC
CSVDQLGGHKETQYF
>TRBD2|few|TRBJ2-3|TRBV15
TGTGCCACCAGGAGAAACCTTGGGGGCGGGGGGAGCACAGATACGCAGTATTTT
CATRRNLGGGGSTDTQYF
>TRBD2|.|TRBJ2-1|TRBV29-1
TGCAGCGTTCGTAGCGGGGGGCCCAACGATGAGCAGTTCTTC
CSVRSGGPNDEQFF
>TRBD2|.|TRBJ2-3|TRBV14
TGTGCCAGCAGCCAGCAGAGGGCTAGCGGATACACAGATACGCAGTATTTT
CASSQQRASGYTDTQYF
>.|many|TRBJ2-7|TRBV29-1
TGCAGCGTTGTGCTCTCGGAGCAGTACTTC
CSVVLSEQYF
>.|many|TRBJ2-1|TRBV20-1
TGCAGTGCCACAGCCGGACAGTTCTTC
CSATAGQFF
>.|.|TRBJ2-7|TRBV3-1
TGTGCCAGCAGCCAAGGACAGAAGACCTACGAGCAGTACTTC
CASSQGQKTYEQYF
>.|.|TRBJ1-1|TRBV10-3
TGTGCCATCAGTGGGGCAGGACCCGCCGGAGCTTTCTTT
CAISGAGPAGAFF
>.|few|TRBJ1-2|TRBV28
TGTGCCAGCAGTACTAGAAGTGGCTACACCTTC
CASSTRSGYTF
>.|.|TRBJ1-1|TRBV11-3
TGTGCCAGCAGCTGGATGTCCGGCGGAGGGGGTGAAGCTTTCTTT
CASSWMSGGGGEAFF